These 9 T cell receptor beta chains were sequenced from one sample in a study of blood T cell repertoires in COVID-19. The data were produced by immunoSEQ multiplex PCR, yet TCRdb's version contains in-frame clones alone and is incomplete. The data hold about 210,000 clones, with approximately 82% observed a single time. Sequencing input: peripheral blood. All receptors derive from a woman in her thirties or forties with acute or convalescent COVID-19.

The rearrangement joins TRBV11-3 to TRBJ2-2; D is ambiguous. Between the trimmed V and J ends, which lost 5 bases and 1 base, there was a span of 2 bases. This CDR3 is 12 amino acids long. Germline V CDR1 and CDR2: SGHNT, YENEEA. CDR3 region: CASSLNTGELFF. For the CDR3, the DNA is TGTGCCAGCAGCCTGAACACCGGGGAGCTGTTTTTT.

The CDR3 coding sequence is TGTGCCAGCAGTCCACAGGGATCCAGCAATCAGCCCCAGCATTTT. Amino acid sequence: CASSPQGSSNQPQHF. V and J are TRBV2 and TRBJ1-5, with D perhaps TRBD1 (6 bases). The CDR3 consists of 15 residues. The germline CDR1 and CDR2 sequences are SNHLY and FYNNEI. Trimming took 5 bases from V and 1 from J, leaving 12 bases between them.

The rearrangement joins TRBV4-1 to TRBJ1-2; 7 bases are shared with TRBD1. Germline CDR1 is MGHRA and CDR2 is YSYEKL. The J segment lost 3 bases and the V segment lost 0 bases, leaving 1 base of the junction unmatched. The CDR3 totals 14 residues. The CDR3, as DNA: TGCGCCAGCAGCCAAGATAGGGGGCACTATGGCTACACCTTC. Encoded protein: CASSQDRGHYGYTF.

The CDR3 bases are TGTGCCAGCAGCTCTACAGGGGGAAATCAGCCCCAGCATTTT. Amino acid sequence: CASSSTGGNQPQHF. This chain connects TRBV7-9 to TRBJ1-5, with 8 bases that match TRBD1. The CDR3 loop spans 14 amino acids. Germline assignment: CDR1 SEHNR and CDR2 FQNEAQ (reference sequence). V shed 4 bases, J shed 4 bases, and the junction held 3 bases outside the gene matches. Using reference TRBV7-9 and TRBJ1-5 for the parts outside the CDR3, the full variable domain is DTGVSQNPRHKITKRGQNVTFRCDPISEHNRLYWYRQTLGQGPEFLTYFQNEAQLEKSRLLSDRFSAERPKGSFSTLEIQRTEQGDSAMYLCASSSTGGNQPQHFGDGTRLSIL.

The chain joins TRBV7-9 to TRBJ1-1; tentatively, D is TRBD1 (5 bases). This CDR3 has 15 residues. Germline V gene lookup returns CDR1 SEHNR and CDR2 FQNEAQ (reference sequence). Deletions cut 5 bases from V and 1 base from J, with 14 bases between. The CDR3 region is CASSLGGAGNTEAFF. CDR3 DNA: TGTGCCAGCAGCCTTGGTGGGGCAGGGAACACTGAAGCTTTCTTT.

The chain links TRBV7-8 to TRBJ1-5, with a weak D call TRBD1 (6 bases). The V gene lost 1 base and the J gene lost 0 bases, with 7 bases spanning the gap. The CDR3 is 15 amino acids. In germline, CDR1 is SGHVS, CDR2 FQNEAQ. The CDR3 sequence is CASSLGTASNQPQHF. The CDR3 nucleotides are TGTGCCAGCAGCTTAGGGACAGCTAGCAATCAGCCCCAGCATTTT.

The rearrangement links TRBV6-1 to TRBJ1-5, with a weak D call TRBD1 (5 bases). The CDR3 consists of 12 residues. CDR1 is MNHNS and CDR2 is SASEGT in the germline V gene. The V and J ends lost 2 bases and 10 bases respectively, with 9 bases between them. The CDR3 loop reads CASSEPDRPQHF. The CDR3, as DNA: TGTGCCAGCAGTGAACCCGACAGACCCCAGCATTTT.

The chain is built from TRBV19 and TRBJ2-5; 12 bases fit TRBD2. V shed 8 bases, J shed 4 bases, and the junction held 5 bases outside the gene matches. Germline V lookup: CDR1 LNHDA, CDR2 SQIVND (reference sequence). The CDR3 totals 14 residues. The CDR3 loop reads CASAPGLAGETQYF. As DNA, the CDR3 is TGTGCCAGTGCTCCGGGACTAGCGGGAGAGACCCAGTACTTC.

The sample holds a few counts of this clone. The rearrangement joins TRBV7-9 to TRBJ2-5, with 11 positions matching TRBD1. The CDR3 length is 15 residues. Germline loops: CDR1 SEHNR, CDR2 FQNEAQ (reference sequence). V gave up 5 bases and J gave up 7 bases; unmatched junction bases: 9. This chain's CDR3 is CASSDRDRGIGTQYF. CDR3 nucleotides: TGTGCCAGCAGCGACCGGGACAGGGGGATCGGGACCCAGTACTTC.